Listed below are T cell receptor beta chains from one sample, sequenced in a study of T cells in Graves' hyperthyroidism and ophthalmopathy. TCRdb re-analysed the multiplex PCR reads in MiXCR, keeping a single row per CDR3 protein. The sample lists around 620,000 distinct CDR3 sequences, about a sixth occurring once. Sample: blood. Receptors were obtained from a woman aged 25 to 39 with Graves' hyperthyroidism. The CDR3 runs from the conserved cysteine through the conserved F or W. The order of the fields is V gene, CDR3 length, clone size, J gene, D gene, CDR3 DNA, CDR3 protein. A D gene is named only where the DNA matches it firmly. Only some rows state a clone size, as once, few, many or a class for expanded clones.

V gene: TRBV19
CDR3 length: 13
clone size: few
J gene: TRBJ1-5
D gene: .
CDR3 DNA: TGTGCCAGTAGTCCCTGGGGGAATCAGCCCCAGCATTTT
CDR3 protein: CASSPWGNQPQHF

V gene: TRBV2
CDR3 length: 15
clone size: many
J gene: TRBJ2-1
D gene: TRBD2
CDR3 DNA: TGTGCCAGCAGCTCCTCGACTAGCGGGAAGAATGAGCAGTTCTTC
CDR3 protein: CASSSSTSGKNEQFF

V gene: TRBV20-1
CDR3 length: 16
clone size: many
J gene: TRBJ2-1
D gene: TRBD2
CDR3 DNA: TGCAGTGCTAGAATTAGCGGGAGAACAACTTACAATGAGCAGTTCTTC
CDR3 protein: CSARISGRTTYNEQFF

V gene: TRBV27
CDR3 length: 15
clone size: many
J gene: TRBJ2-1
D gene: .
CDR3 DNA: TGTGCCAGCAGTTTATCCCTAAGCTCCTACAATGAGCAGTTCTTC
CDR3 protein: CASSLSLSSYNEQFF

V gene: TRBV3-1
CDR3 length: 14
clone size: many
J gene: TRBJ1-6
D gene: .
CDR3 DNA: TGTGCCAGCAGCCCGTTTTTTGAGGATGTCCCCCTCCACTTT
CDR3 protein: CASSPFFEDVPLHF

V gene: TRBV20-1
CDR3 length: 13
clone size: few
J gene: TRBJ1-1
D gene: TRBD1
CDR3 DNA: TGCAGTGCTAGAGATCAGGGGGACACTGAAGCTTTCTTT
CDR3 protein: CSARDQGDTEAFF

V gene: TRBV12-3/TRBV12-4
CDR3 length: 12
clone size: many
J gene: TRBJ1-1
D gene: .
CDR3 DNA: TGTGCCAGCAGTTTAGATTACAGAGAAGCTTTCTTT
CDR3 protein: CASSLDYREAFF

V gene: TRBV2
CDR3 length: 14
clone size: many
J gene: TRBJ1-5
D gene: TRBD1
CDR3 DNA: TGTGCCAGCAGCTGGACAGGGAGCAATCAGCCCCAGCATTTT
CDR3 protein: CASSWTGSNQPQHF

V gene: TRBV9
CDR3 length: 15
clone size: few
J gene: TRBJ2-1
D gene: .
CDR3 DNA: TGTGCCAGCACCCCCGGGCCAGAGACAGGTAATGAGCAGTTCTTC
CDR3 protein: CASTPGPETGNEQFF

V gene: TRBV28
CDR3 length: 18
clone size: many
J gene: TRBJ2-2
D gene: TRBD2
CDR3 DNA: TGTGCCAGCAATTCCCCGCGAGCGGGAGGGACGAACACCGGGGAGCTGTTTTTT
CDR3 protein: CASNSPRAGGTNTGELFF

V gene: TRBV6-1
CDR3 length: 16
clone size: many
J gene: TRBJ2-2
D gene: .
CDR3 DNA: TGTGCCAGCAGCCCCCGTGGGACGGCGAACACCGGGGAGCTGTTTTTT
CDR3 protein: CASSPRGTANTGELFF

V gene: TRBV30
CDR3 length: 11
clone size: many
J gene: TRBJ1-1
D gene: .
CDR3 DNA: TGTGCCTGGAGACAGAACACTGAAGCTTTCTTT
CDR3 protein: CAWRQNTEAFF

V gene: TRBV20-1
CDR3 length: 14
clone size: many
J gene: TRBJ2-1
D gene: TRBD2
CDR3 DNA: TGCAGTGCTCCCGTGGCGGGAGAGGGGAATGAGCAGTTCTTC
CDR3 protein: CSAPVAGEGNEQFF

V gene: TRBV28
CDR3 length: 11
clone size: many
J gene: TRBJ2-7
D gene: .
CDR3 DNA: TGTGCCAGCAGTTTAGTCTACGAGCAGTACTTC
CDR3 protein: CASSLVYEQYF

V gene: TRBV5-1
CDR3 length: 13
clone size: .
J gene: TRBJ2-7
D gene: .
CDR3 DNA: TGCGCCAGCGGCGTGACAGAAAGGAACGAGCAGTACTTC
CDR3 protein: CASGVTERNEQYF

V gene: TRBV5-6
CDR3 length: 12
clone size: .
J gene: TRBJ1-3
D gene: .
CDR3 DNA: TGTGCCAGCAGCTCGGGGACTAGTACCATATATTTT
CDR3 protein: CASSSGTSTIYF

V gene: TRBV5-1
CDR3 length: 16
clone size: many
J gene: TRBJ2-7
D gene: TRBD1
CDR3 DNA: TGCGCCAGCAGCCGGGGAGGGGGACAGGGTCTGGACGAGCAGTACTTC
CDR3 protein: CASSRGGGQGLDEQYF

V gene: TRBV12-3/TRBV12-4
CDR3 length: 15
clone size: many
J gene: TRBJ2-3
D gene: TRBD2
CDR3 DNA: TGTGCCAGCAGTTTAGGGGCTAGCGGGGCAGATACGCAGTATTTT
CDR3 protein: CASSLGASGADTQYF

V gene: TRBV7-6
CDR3 length: 14
clone size: many
J gene: TRBJ2-7
D gene: .
CDR3 DNA: TGTGCCAGCAGCTTAGGGTTGCAGTCCTACGAGCAGTACTTC
CDR3 protein: CASSLGLQSYEQYF

V gene: TRBV28
CDR3 length: 13
clone size: .
J gene: TRBJ1-1
D gene: .
CDR3 DNA: TGTGCCAGCAGTTTATTAAAGGACAGTTGGGCTTTCTTT
CDR3 protein: CASSLLKDSWAFF

V gene: TRBV5-1
CDR3 length: 16
clone size: many
J gene: TRBJ1-1
D gene: TRBD1
CDR3 DNA: TGCGCCAGCAGCTTGGGGACAGGGGATTCGAGGACTGAAGCTTTCTTT
CDR3 protein: CASSLGTGDSRTEAFF

V gene: TRBV30
CDR3 length: 13
clone size: many
J gene: TRBJ1-5
D gene: .
CDR3 DNA: TGTGCCTGGACATTGGGTAGCAATCAGCCCCAGCATTTT
CDR3 protein: CAWTLGSNQPQHF

V gene: TRBV20-1
CDR3 length: 14
clone size: few
J gene: TRBJ2-1
D gene: TRBD2
CDR3 DNA: TGCAGTGCTAGAGATACGGGAGGGCCGGATGAGCAGTTCTTC
CDR3 protein: CSARDTGGPDEQFF

V gene: TRBV5-5
CDR3 length: 15
clone size: few
J gene: TRBJ2-7
D gene: .
CDR3 DNA: TGTGCCAGCAGCTTGGCAGCACAGAGCTCCTACGAGCAGTACTTC
CDR3 protein: CASSLAAQSSYEQYF

V gene: TRBV9
CDR3 length: 14
clone size: many
J gene: TRBJ2-5
D gene: .
CDR3 DNA: TGTGCCAGCAGCCCCGCCGGGCTTCAAGAGACCCAGTACTTC
CDR3 protein: CASSPAGLQETQYF

V gene: TRBV28
CDR3 length: 11
clone size: .
J gene: TRBJ2-7
D gene: .
CDR3 DNA: TGTGCCAGCGGAACCTATCGCGAGCAGTACTTC
CDR3 protein: CASGTYREQYF

V gene: TRBV5-1
CDR3 length: 18
clone size: few
J gene: TRBJ1-6
D gene: .
CDR3 DNA: TGCGCCAGCAGCTGGGTGGACAGACTCAGCTCCTATAATTCACCCCTCCACTTT
CDR3 protein: CASSWVDRLSSYNSPLHF

V gene: TRBV28
CDR3 length: 15
clone size: many
J gene: TRBJ1-5
D gene: .
CDR3 DNA: TGTGCCAGCAGTCAAACGGGCCGAGGCAATCAGCCCCAGCATTTT
CDR3 protein: CASSQTGRGNQPQHF

V gene: TRBV30
CDR3 length: 13
clone size: many
J gene: TRBJ1-2
D gene: .
CDR3 DNA: TGTGCCTGGAGTCGGGACCGATACTATGGCTACACCTTC
CDR3 protein: CAWSRDRYYGYTF

V gene: TRBV7-2
CDR3 length: 15
clone size: .
J gene: TRBJ2-3
D gene: .
CDR3 DNA: TGTGCCAGCAGCTTAGCGAGGGACAAGCATCCTACGCAGTATTTT
CDR3 protein: CASSLARDKHPTQYF

V gene: TRBV11-3
CDR3 length: 12
clone size: .
J gene: TRBJ2-1
D gene: .
CDR3 DNA: TGTGCCAGCAGCTTAGTCGAGGGGGAGCAGTTCTTC
CDR3 protein: CASSLVEGEQFF

V gene: TRBV20-1
CDR3 length: 15
clone size: many
J gene: TRBJ1-5
D gene: .
CDR3 DNA: TGCAGTGTCATGGGCGGAAAAAATAGCAATCAGCCCCAGCATTTT
CDR3 protein: CSVMGGKNSNQPQHF